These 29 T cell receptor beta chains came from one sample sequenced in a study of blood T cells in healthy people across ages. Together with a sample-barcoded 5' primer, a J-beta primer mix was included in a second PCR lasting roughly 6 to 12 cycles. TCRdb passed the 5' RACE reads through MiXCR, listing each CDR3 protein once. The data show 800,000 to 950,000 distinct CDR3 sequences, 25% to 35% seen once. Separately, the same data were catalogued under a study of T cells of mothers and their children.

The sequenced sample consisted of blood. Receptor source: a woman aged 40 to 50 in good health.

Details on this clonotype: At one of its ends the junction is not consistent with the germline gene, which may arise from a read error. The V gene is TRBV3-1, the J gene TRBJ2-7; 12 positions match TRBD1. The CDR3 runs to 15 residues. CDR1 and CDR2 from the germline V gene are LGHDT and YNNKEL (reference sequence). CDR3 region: CASSHTGTGGHEQYF. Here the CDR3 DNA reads TGTGCCAGCAGCCATACCGGGACAGGGGGCCACGAGCAGTACTTT.

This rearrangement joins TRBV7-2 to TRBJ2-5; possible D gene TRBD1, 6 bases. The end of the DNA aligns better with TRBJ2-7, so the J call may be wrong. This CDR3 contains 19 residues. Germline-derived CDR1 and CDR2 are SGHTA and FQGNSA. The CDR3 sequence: CASSFSKYGQPLPLGEQYF. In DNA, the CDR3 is TGTGCCAGCAGCTTCTCCAAATATGGACAGCCCCTACCCCTTGGCGAGCAGTACTTC.

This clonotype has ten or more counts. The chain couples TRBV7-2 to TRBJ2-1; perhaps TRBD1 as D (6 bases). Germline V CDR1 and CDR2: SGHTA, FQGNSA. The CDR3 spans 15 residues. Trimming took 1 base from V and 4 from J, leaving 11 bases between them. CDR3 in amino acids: CASSLGQGLYNEQFF. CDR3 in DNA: TGTGCCAGCAGCTTAGGGCAGGGGTTATACAATGAGCAGTTCTTC. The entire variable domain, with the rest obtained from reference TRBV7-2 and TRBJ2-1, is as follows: GAGVSQSPSNKVTEKGKDVELRCDPISGHTALYWYRQSLGQGLEFLIYFQGNSAPDKSGLPSDRFSAERTGGSVSTLTIQRTQQEDSAVYLCASSLGQGLYNEQFFGPGTRLTVL.

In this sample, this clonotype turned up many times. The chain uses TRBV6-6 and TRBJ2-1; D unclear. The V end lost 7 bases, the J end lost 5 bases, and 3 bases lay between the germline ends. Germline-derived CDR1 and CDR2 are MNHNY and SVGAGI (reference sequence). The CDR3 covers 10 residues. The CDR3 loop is CASKNNEQFF. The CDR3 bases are TGTGCCAGCAAAAACAATGAGCAGTTCTTC.

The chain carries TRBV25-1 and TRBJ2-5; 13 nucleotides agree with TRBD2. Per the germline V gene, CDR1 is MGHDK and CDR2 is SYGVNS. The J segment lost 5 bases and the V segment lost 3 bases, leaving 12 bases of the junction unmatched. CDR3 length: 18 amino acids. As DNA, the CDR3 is TGTGCCAGCAGTGATCGGACTAGCGGGGGACCCCCTTGCGAGACCCAGTACTTC. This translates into CASSDRTSGGPPCETQYF.

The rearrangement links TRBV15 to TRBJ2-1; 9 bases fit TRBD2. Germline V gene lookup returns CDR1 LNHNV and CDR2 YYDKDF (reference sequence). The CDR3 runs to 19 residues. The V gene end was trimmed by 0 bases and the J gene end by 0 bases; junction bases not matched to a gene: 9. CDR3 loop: CATSRDTEAGGTSYNEQFF. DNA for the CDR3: TGTGCCACCAGCAGAGATACCGAAGCGGGGGGCACCTCCTACAATGAGCAGTTCTTC.

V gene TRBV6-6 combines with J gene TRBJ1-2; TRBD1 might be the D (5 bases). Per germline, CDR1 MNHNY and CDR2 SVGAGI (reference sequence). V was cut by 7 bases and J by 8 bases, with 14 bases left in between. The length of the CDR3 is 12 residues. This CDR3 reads CASTLEGQGYTF. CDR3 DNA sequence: TGTGCCAGCACCTTAGAGGGGCAGGGCTACACCTTC.

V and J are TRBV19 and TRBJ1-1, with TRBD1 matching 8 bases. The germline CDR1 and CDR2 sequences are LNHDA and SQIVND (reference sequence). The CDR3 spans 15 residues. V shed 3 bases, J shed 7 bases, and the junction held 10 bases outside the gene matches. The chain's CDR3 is CASSMYTQGDGEAFF. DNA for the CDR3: TGTGCCAGTAGTATGTACACACAGGGGGATGGTGAAGCTTTCTTT.

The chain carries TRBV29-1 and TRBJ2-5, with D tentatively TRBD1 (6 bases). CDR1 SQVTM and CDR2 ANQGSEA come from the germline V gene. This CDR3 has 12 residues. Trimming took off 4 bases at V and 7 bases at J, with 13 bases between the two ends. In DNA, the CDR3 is TGCAGCGTTGGACAGGCGGCGGTGACCCAGTACTTC. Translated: CSVGQAAVTQYF.

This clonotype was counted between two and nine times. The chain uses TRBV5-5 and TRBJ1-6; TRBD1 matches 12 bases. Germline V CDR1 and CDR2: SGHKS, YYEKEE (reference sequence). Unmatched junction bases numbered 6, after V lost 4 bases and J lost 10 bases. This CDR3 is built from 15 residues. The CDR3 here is CASSRSGTGGSPLHF. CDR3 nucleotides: TGTGCCAGCAGCAGATCCGGGACAGGGGGCTCACCCCTCCACTTT.

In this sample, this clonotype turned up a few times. The CDR3 DNA reads as TGCGCCAGCAGCTCCACGGGGTTCAGGGTACCTCGACCAGATACGCAGTATTTT. It specifies CASSSTGFRVPRPDTQYF. The rearrangement links TRBV5-1 to TRBJ2-3; D is tentatively TRBD1 or TRBD2 (5 bases each). Trimming removed 3 bases at V and 4 bases at J, with 24 bases between. The CDR3 has 18 amino acids. Germline V gene data show CDR1 as SGHRS and CDR2 as YFSETQ. Full variable domain (remainder filled in from reference TRBV5-1 and TRBJ2-3): KAGVTQTPRYLIKTRGQQVTLSCSPISGHRSVSWYQQTPGQGLQFLFEYFSETQRNKGNFPGRFSGRQFSNSRSEMNVSTLELGDSALYLCASSSTGFRVPRPDTQYFGPGTRLTVL.

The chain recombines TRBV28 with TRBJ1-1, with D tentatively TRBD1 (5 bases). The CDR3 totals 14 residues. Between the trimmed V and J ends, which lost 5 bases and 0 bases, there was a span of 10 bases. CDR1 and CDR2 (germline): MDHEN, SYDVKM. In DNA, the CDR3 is TGTGCCAGCAGTGCAGGGAGGCTGAACACTGAAGCTTTCTTT. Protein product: CASSAGRLNTEAFF.

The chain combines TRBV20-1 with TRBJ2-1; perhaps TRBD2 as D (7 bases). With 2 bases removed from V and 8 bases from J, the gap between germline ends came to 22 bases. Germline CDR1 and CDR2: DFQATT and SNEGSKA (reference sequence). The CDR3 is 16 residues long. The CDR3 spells CSARSDHGGPKDEQFF. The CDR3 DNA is TGCAGTGCTAGATCGGACCACGGGGGGCCTAAGGATGAGCAGTTCTTC.

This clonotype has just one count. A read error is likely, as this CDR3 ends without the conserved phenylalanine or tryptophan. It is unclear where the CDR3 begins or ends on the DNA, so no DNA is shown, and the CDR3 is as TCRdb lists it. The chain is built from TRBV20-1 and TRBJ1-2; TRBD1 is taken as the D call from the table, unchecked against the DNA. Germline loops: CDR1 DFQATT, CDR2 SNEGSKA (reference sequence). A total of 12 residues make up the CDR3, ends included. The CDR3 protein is CSAGTGGSGYTC.

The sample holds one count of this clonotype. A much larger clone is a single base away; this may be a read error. This chain's CDR3 is CASSEYMKETQFF. The CDR3 nucleotides are TGTGCCAGCAGTGAATATATGAAGGAGACCCAGTTCTTC. The chain is built from TRBV25-1 and TRBJ2-1; D not resolved. The length of the CDR3 is 13 residues. V was shortened by 0 bases and J by 13 bases, with 13 bases between the two germline ends. CDR1 is MGHDK and CDR2 is SYGVNS in the germline V gene.

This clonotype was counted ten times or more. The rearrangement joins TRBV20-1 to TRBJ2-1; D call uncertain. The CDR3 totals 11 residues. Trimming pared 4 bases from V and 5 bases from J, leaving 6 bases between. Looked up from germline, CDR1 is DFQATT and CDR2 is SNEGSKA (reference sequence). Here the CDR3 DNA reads TGCAGTGCTAAGGCTGACAATGAGCAGTTCTTC. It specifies CSAKADNEQFF.

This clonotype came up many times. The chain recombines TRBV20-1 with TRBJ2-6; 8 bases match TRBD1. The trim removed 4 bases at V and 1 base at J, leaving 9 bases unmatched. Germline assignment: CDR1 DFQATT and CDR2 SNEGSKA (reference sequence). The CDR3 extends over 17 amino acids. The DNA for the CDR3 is TGCAGTGCTAAAGCCGGGACAGGCTGGTCTGGGGCCAACGTCCTGACTTTC. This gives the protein CSAKAGTGWSGANVLTF.

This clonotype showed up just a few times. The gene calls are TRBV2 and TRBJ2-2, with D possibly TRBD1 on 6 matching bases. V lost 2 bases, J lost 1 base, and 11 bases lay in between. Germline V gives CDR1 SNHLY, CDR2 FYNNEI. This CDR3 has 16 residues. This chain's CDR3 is CASSERHRENTGELFF. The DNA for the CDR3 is TGTGCCAGCAGTGAACGGCACAGGGAGAACACCGGGGAGCTGTTTTTT.

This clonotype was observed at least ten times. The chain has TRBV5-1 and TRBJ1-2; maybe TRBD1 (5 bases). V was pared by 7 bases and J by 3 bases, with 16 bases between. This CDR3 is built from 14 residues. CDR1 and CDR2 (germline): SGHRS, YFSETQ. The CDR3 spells CASGGSGGYYGYTF. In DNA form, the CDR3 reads TGCGCCAGCGGGGGGTCTGGCGGATACTATGGCTACACCTTC.

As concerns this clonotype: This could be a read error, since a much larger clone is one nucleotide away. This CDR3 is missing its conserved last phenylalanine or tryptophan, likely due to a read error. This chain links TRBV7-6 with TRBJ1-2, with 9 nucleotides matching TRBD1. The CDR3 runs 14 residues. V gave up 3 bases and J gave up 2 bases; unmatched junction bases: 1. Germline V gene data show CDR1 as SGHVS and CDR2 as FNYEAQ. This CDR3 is CASSFGTGNYGYTL. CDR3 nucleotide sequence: TGTGCCAGCAGCTTCGGGACAGGGAACTATGGCTACACCCTC.

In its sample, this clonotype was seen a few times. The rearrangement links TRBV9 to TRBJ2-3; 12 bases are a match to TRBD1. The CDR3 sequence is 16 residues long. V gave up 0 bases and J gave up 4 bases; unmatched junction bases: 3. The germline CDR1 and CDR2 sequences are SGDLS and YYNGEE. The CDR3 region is CASSVAGTGGPDTQYF. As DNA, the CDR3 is TGTGCCAGCAGCGTAGCTGGGACAGGGGGCCCAGATACGCAGTATTTT.

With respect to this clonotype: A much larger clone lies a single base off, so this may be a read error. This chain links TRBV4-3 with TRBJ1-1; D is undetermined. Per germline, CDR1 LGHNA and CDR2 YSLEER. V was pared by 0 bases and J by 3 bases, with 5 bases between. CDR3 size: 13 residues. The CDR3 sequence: CASSQEVYTEAFF. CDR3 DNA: TGCGCCAGCAGCCAAGAGGTGTACACTGAAGCTTTCTTT.

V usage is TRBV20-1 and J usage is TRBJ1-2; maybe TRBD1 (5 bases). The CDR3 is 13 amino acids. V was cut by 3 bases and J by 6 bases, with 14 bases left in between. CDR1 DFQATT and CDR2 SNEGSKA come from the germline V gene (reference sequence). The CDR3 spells CSASVRGGDGYTF. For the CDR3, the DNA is TGCAGTGCTAGCGTGAGGGGAGGGGATGGCTACACCTTC.

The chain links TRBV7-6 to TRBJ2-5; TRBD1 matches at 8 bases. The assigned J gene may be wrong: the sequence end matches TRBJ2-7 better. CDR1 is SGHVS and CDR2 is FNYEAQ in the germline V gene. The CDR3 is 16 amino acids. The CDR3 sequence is CASSPRTGLNSYEQYF. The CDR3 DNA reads TGTGCCAGCAGCCCCCGGACAGGGCTCAACTCCTACGAGCAGTACTTC.

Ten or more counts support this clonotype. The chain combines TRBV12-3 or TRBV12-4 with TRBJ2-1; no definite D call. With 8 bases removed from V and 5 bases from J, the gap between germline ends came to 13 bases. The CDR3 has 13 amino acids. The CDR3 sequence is CASLQIEDNEQFF. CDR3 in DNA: TGTGCCAGCCTTCAAATTGAGGACAATGAGCAGTTCTTC.

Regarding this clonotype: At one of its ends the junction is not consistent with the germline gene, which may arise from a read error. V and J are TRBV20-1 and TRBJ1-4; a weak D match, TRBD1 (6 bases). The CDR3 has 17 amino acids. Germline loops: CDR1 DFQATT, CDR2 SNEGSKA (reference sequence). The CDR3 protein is CSTRDFVLQGSHAKLFF. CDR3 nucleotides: TGCAGTACTAGAGATTTTGTATTGCAGGGGTCTCATGCAAAACTGTTTTTT.

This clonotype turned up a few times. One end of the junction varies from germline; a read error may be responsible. The CDR3 is CAGSLAGVAKNIQYF. The CDR3 bases are TGTGCCGGCAGTTTGGCAGGGGTAGCCAAAAACATTCAGTACTTC. This chain links TRBV12-3 or TRBV12-4 with TRBJ2-4, with D perhaps matching TRBD1 (6 bases). The CDR3 contains 15 residues.

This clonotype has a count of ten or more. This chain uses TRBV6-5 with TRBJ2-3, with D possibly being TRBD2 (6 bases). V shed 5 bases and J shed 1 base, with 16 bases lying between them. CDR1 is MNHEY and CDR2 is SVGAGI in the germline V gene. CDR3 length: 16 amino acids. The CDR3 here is CASSSGPAVGTDTQYF. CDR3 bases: TGTGCCAGCAGTAGCGGGCCCGCAGTCGGCACAGATACGCAGTATTTT.

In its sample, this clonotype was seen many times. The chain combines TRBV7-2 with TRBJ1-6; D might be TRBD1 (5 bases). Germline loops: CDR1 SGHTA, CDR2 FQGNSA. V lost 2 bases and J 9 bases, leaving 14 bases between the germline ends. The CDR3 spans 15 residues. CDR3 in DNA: TGTGCCAGCAGCTTACAACGGGACCGCTCTTCACCCCTCCACTTT. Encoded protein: CASSLQRDRSSPLHF.